The clone carrying this T cell receptor beta chain appeared many times. From RNA transcripts, TCR beta CDR3 regions were amplified. During a first-round RT-PCR of the TCR CDR3, the HTBI primer set was used. TCRdb ran MiXCR on the multiplex PCR reads and lists one entry per CDR3 protein. The repertoire has a few hundred thousand distinct CDR3 sequences, over 12% of them found once; the top ten carry approximately 20%. The sample comes from a study of T cells in Graves' hyperthyroidism and ophthalmopathy. The sequence derives from a woman between 55 and 75 years old with Graves' ophthalmopathy. The specimen was blood.

The CDR3 sequence: CASTSQGDGSEKLFF. The CDR3 DNA follows: TGTGCCAGCACTTCCCAGGGGGATGGATCTGAAAAACTGTTTTTT. J is TRBJ1-4 and V is TRBV6-1; TRBD1 matches 7 bases. V lost 7 bases, J lost 7 bases, and 12 bases stayed unmatched. The CDR3 extends over 15 amino acids. Germline V CDR1 and CDR2: MNHNS, SASEGT.